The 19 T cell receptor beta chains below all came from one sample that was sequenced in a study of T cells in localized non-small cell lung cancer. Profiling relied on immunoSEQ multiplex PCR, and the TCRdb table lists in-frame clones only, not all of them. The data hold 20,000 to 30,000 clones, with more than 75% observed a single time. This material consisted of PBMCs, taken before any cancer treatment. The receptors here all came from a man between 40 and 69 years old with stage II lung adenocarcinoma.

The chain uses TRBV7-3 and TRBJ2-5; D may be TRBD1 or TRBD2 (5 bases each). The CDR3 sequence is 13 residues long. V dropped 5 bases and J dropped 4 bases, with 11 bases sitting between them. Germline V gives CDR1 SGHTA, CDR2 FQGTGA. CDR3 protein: CASSPGRLETQYF. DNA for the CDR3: TGTGCCAGCAGCCCGGGGCGGCTAGAGACCCAGTACTTC.

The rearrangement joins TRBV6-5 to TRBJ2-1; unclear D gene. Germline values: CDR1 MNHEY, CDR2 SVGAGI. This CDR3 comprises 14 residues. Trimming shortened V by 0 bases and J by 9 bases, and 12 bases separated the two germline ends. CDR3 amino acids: CASSYSLTASEQFF. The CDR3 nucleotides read TGTGCCAGCAGTTACTCCCTCACGGCTTCTGAGCAGTTCTTC.

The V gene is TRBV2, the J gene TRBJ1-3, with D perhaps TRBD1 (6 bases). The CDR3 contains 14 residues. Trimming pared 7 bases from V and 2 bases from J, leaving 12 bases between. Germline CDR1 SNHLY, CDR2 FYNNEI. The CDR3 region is CASTLQGTGNTIYF. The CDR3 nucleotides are TGTGCCAGCACTCTACAGGGAACTGGAAACACCATATATTTT.

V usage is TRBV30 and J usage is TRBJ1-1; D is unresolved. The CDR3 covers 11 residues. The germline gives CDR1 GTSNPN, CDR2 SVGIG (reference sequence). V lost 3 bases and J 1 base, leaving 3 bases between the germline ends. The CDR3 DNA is TGTGCCTGGAGGGGGAACACTGAAGCTTTCTTT. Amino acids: CAWRGNTEAFF.

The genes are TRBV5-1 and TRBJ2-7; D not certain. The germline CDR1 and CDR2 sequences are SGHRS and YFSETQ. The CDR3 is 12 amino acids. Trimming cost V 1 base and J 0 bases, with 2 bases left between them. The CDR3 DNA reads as TGCGCCAGCAGCTTGAACTCCTACGAGCAGTACTTC. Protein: CASSLNSYEQYF.

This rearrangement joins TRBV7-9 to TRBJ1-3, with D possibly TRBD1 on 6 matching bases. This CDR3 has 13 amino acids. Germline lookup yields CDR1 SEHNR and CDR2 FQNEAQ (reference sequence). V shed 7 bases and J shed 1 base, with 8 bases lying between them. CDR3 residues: CASTQGSGNTIYF. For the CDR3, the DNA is TGTGCCAGCACCCAGGGGTCTGGAAACACCATATATTTT. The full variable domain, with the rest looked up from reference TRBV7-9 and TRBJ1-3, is DTGVSQNPRHKITKRGQNVTFRCDPISEHNRLYWYRQTLGQGPEFLTYFQNEAQLEKSRLLSDRFSAERPKGSFSTLEIQRTEQGDSAMYLCASTQGSGNTIYFGEGSWLTVV.

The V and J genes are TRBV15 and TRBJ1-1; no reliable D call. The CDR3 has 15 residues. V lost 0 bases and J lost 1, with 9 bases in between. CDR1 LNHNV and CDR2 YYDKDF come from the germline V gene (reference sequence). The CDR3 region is CATSRDPWGNTEAFF. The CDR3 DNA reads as TGTGCCACCAGCAGAGATCCATGGGGGAACACTGAAGCTTTCTTT.

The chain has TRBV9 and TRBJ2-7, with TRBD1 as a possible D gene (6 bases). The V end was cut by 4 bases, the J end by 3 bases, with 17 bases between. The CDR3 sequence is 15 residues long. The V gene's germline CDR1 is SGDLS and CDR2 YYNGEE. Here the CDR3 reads CASSPSQGLSYEQYF. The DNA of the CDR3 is TGTGCCAGCAGCCCAAGCCAGGGGCTCAGCTACGAGCAGTACTTC.

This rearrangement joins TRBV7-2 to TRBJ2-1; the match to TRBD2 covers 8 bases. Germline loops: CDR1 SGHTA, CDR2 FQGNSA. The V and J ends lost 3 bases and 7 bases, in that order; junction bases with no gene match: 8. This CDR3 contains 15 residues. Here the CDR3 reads CASSFGGAAGNEQFF. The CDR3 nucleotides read TGTGCCAGCAGCTTCGGGGGGGCCGCCGGAAATGAGCAGTTCTTC.

CDR3 in DNA: TGTGCCAGCAGCTTAGAGGGGACAGGGTTCGGGTTGAAGAACACTGAAGCTTTCTTT. The encoded protein is CASSLEGTGFGLKNTEAFF. The V gene is TRBV11-2, the J gene TRBJ1-1, with TRBD1 identical over 9 bases. In germline, CDR1 is SGHAT, CDR2 FQNNGV. Germline trimming cut 0 bases from V and 1 base from J; bases unmatched to any gene: 12. This CDR3 contains 19 residues.

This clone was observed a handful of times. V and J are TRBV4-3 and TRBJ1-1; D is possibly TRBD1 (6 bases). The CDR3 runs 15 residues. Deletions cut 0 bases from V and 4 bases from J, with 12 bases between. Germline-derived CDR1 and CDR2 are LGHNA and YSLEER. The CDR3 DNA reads TGCGCCAGCAGCCAAGAACGCCAGGGGAGCACTGAAGCTTTCTTT. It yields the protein CASSQERQGSTEAFF.

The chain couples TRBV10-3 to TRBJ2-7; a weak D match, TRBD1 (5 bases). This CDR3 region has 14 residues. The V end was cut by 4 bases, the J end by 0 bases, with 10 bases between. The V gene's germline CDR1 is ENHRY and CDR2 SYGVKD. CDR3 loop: CAISGTGSSYEQYF. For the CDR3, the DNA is TGTGCCATCAGTGGAACAGGCTCCTCCTACGAGCAGTACTTC.

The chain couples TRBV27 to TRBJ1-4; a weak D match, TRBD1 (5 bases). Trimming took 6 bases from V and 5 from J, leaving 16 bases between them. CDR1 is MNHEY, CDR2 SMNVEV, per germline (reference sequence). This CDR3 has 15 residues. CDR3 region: CASRRWDGENEKLFF. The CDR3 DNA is TGTGCCAGCAGGAGATGGGACGGTGAAAATGAAAAACTGTTTTTT.

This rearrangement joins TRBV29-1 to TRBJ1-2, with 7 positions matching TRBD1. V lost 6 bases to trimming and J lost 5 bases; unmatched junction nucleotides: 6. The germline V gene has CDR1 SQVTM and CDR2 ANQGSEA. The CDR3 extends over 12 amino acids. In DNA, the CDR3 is TGCAGCGTGGGGGGACAGCAATATGGCTACACCTTC. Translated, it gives CSVGGQQYGYTF.

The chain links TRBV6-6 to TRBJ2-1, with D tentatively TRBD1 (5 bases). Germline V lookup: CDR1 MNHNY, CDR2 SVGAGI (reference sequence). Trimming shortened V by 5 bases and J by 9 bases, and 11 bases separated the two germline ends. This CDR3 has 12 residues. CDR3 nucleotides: TGTGCCAGCAGTCTCCATACAGGTGAGCAGTTCTTC. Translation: CASSLHTGEQFF.

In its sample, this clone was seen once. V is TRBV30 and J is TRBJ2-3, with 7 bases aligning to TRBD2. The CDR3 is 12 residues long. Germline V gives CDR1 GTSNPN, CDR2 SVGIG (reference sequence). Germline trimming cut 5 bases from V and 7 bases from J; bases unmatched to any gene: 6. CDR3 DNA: TGTGCCTGGGAAGCGGGAACACATACGCAGTATTTT. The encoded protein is CAWEAGTHTQYF.

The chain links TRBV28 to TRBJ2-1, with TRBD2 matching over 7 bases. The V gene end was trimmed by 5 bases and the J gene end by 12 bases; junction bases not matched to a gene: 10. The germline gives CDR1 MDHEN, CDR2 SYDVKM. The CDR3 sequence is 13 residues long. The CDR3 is CASSPWGGSGQFF. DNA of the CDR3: TGTGCCAGCAGTCCCTGGGGGGGTAGCGGGCAGTTCTTC.

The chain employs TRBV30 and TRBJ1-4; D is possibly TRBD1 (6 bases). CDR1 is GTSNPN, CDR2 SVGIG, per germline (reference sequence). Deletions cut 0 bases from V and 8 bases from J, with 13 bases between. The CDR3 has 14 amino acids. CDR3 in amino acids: CAWSVGGPGEKLFF. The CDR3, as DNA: TGTGCCTGGAGTGTAGGGGGGCCAGGGGAAAAACTGTTTTTT.

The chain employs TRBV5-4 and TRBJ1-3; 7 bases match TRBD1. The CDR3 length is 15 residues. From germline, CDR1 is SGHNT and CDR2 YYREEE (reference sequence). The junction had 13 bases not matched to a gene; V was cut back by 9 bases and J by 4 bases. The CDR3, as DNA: TGTGCCACCTCGAACAGGGGTGGGGGAGGAAACACCATATATTTT. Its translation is CATSNRGGGGNTIYF. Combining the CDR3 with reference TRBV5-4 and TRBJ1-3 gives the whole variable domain ETGVTQSPTHLIKTRGQQVTLRCSSQSGHNTVSWYQQALGQGPQFIFQYYREEENGRGNFPPRFSGLQFPNYSSELNVNALELDDSALYLCATSNRGGGGNTIYFGEGSWLTVV.